The 2 T cell receptor beta chains below all came from one sample that was sequenced in a study of cytomegalovirus exposure and HLA in healthy donors. A multiplex PCR was run with 60 Vbeta primers and 13 Jbeta primers. TCRdb keeps only in-frame clones here, not all; method: immunoSEQ multiplex PCR. Counted here are 200,000 to 250,000 clones, 82% occurring once; the ten biggest clones make up approximately 5.3%. The sequenced sample was PBMCs. The receptors shown here come from a woman in her forties in good health and CMV-seropositive.

This clone was seen more than once but under ten times. The CDR3 is CASSVFGGETQYF. The CDR3, as DNA: TGCGCCAGCAGTGTTTTCGGGGGGGAGACCCAGTACTTC. The gene calls are TRBV5-1 and TRBJ2-5, with 7 bases lining up with TRBD2. The trim removed 5 bases at V and 5 bases at J, leaving 6 bases unmatched. CDR1 SGHRS and CDR2 YFSETQ come from the germline V gene. The CDR3 length is 13 residues.

This sequence joins TRBV6-5 and TRBJ1-3; a weak D match, TRBD1 (6 bases). The length of the CDR3 is 14 residues. The ends were cut back, 2 bases at V and 5 bases at J, with 10 bases in the middle. Germline V gene lookup returns CDR1 MNHEY and CDR2 SVGAGI. CDR3 amino acids: CASSYGRGRNTIYF. CDR3 in DNA: TGTGCCAGCAGTTACGGCAGGGGACGAAACACCATATATTTT.